This T cell receptor beta chain emerged from a study of blood T cell repertoires in COVID-19. Across the whole study: Donors in the United States, Italy and Spain gave samples during acute or convalescent COVID-19.

Original data processing: For nucleated cells, counts were estimated from reference gene primer amplification. The repertoire was sequenced with immunoSEQ multiplex PCR; TCRdb's copy has only in-frame clones and lacks some. V, J and clone size are taken as reported in that table, and D and trimming were inferred from the DNA itself. The sample holds around 270,000 clones, about 88% seen once. CDR3 length equals 18 residues. J was trimmed by 4 bases and V by 1 base; bases with no gene match: 11. From germline, CDR1 is SQVTM and CDR2 ANQGSEA. The rearrangement joins TRBV29-1 to TRBJ2-1, with 12 bases identical to TRBD2. Input material: peripheral blood. The TCR was taken from a man in his 60s who had recovered from COVID-19. The CDR3 coding sequence is TGCAGCGTTGAAGTTCCTAGCGGGGGGGCCAGAGTATACAATGAGCAGTTCTTC. Its protein product is CSVEVPSGGARVYNEQFF.